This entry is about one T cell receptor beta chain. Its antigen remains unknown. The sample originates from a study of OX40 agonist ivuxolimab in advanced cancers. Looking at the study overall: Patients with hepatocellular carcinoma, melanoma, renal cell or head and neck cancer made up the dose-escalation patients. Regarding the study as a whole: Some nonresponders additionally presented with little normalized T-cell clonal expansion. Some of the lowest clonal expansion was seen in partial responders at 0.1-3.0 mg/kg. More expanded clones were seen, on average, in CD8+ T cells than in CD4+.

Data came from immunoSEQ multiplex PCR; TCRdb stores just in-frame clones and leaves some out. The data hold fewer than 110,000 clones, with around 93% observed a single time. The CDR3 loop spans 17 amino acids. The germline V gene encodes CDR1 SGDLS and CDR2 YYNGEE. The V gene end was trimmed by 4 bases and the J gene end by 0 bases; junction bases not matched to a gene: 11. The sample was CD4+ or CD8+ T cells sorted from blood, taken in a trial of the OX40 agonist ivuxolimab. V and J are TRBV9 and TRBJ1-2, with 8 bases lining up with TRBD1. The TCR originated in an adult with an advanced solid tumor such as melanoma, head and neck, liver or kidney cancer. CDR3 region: CASSLRQGQGTNYGYTF. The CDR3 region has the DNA TGTGCCAGCAGCCTTCGACAGGGGCAAGGAACTAACTATGGCTACACCTTC.